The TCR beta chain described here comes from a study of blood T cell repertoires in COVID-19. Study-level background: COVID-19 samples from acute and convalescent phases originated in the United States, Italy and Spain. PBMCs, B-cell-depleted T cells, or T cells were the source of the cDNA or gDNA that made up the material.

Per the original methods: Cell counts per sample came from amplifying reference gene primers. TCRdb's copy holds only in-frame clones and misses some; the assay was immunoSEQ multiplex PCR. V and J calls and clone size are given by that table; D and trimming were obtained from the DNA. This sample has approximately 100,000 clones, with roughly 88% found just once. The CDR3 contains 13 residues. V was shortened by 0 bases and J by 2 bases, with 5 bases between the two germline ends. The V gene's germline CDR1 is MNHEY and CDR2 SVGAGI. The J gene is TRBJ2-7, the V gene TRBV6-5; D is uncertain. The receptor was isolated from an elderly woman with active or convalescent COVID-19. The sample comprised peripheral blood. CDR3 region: CASSYSGPYEQYF. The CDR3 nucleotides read TGTGCCAGCAGTTACTCTGGCCCCTACGAGCAGTACTTC.